A single sample gave rise to the 11 T cell receptor beta chains below, sequenced in a study of blood T cell repertoires in COVID-19. Clones were read by immunoSEQ multiplex PCR, and TCRdb kept only the in-frame ones, dropping some. Of roughly 27,000 clones listed, about 91% are singletons. Sequences were obtained from peripheral blood. The receptors were gathered from a human donor with active COVID-19. The donor label of this sample is uncertain.

This chain joins TRBV7-2 and TRBJ2-5; D gene unclear. Trimming stripped 3 bases from V and 2 bases from J, with 7 bases between. Germline lookup yields CDR1 SGHTA and CDR2 FQGNSA. This CDR3 has 13 residues. The CDR3 region is CASSFNGQETQYF. The CDR3, as DNA: TGTGCCAGCAGCTTTAACGGTCAAGAGACCCAGTACTTC.

This clone was seen more than once but under ten times. The chain links TRBV5-1 to TRBJ1-5; D not resolved. CDR3 length equals 13 residues. The V and J ends lost 0 bases and 9 bases respectively, with 10 bases between them. Germline V gene sequence: CDR1 SGHRS, CDR2 YFSETQ. CDR3 in DNA: TGCGCCAGCAGCTTGGACCGGGAGGGGCCCCAGCATTTT. This codes for CASSLDREGPQHF.

J is TRBJ2-7 and V is TRBV4-2, with TRBD1 matching over 8 bases. The trim removed 3 bases at V and 0 bases at J, leaving 4 bases unmatched. Germline assignment: CDR1 LGHNA and CDR2 YNFKEQ. This CDR3 spans 15 amino acids. The chain's CDR3 is CASSQDRASSYEQYF. CDR3 in DNA: TGTGCCAGCAGCCAGGACAGGGCGAGCTCCTACGAGCAGTACTTC.

V gene TRBV5-1 combines with J gene TRBJ1-1; no clear D. Trimming took off 2 bases at V and 1 base at J, with 6 bases between the two ends. CDR1 SGHRS and CDR2 YFSETQ come from the germline V gene. This CDR3 region has 13 residues. The CDR3 nucleotides are TGCGCCAGCAGCTTTAACAGGAACACTGAAGCTTTCTTT. This gives the protein CASSFNRNTEAFF.

The chain couples TRBV7-3 to TRBJ2-1, with TRBD1 matching over 7 bases. V dropped 4 bases and J dropped 0; count of bases not matched to a gene: 3. The CDR3 length is 15 residues. Germline lookup yields CDR1 SGHTA and CDR2 FQGTGA. This CDR3 reads CASSSRDSSYNEQFF. The CDR3 region has the DNA TGTGCCAGCAGCTCACGGGACAGCTCCTACAATGAGCAGTTCTTC.

V and J are TRBV4-3 and TRBJ2-7; unclear D gene. From germline, CDR1 is LGHNA and CDR2 YSLEER. This CDR3 contains 13 residues. V lost 0 bases and J lost 7, with 10 bases in between. Here the CDR3 reads CASSQDLVREQYF. As DNA, the CDR3 is TGCGCCAGCAGCCAAGATTTGGTGAGGGAGCAGTACTTC.

V gene TRBV9 combines with J gene TRBJ1-2; the match to TRBD1 covers 10 bases. Germline V gives CDR1 SGDLS, CDR2 YYNGEE. The CDR3 spans 15 residues. V lost 3 bases, J lost 4 bases, and 6 bases stayed unmatched. The CDR3 nucleotides read TGTGCCAGCAGCGCCGACAGGGGGCTAGGCTATGGCTACACCTTC. Translated: CASSADRGLGYGYTF.

With regard to this clone: One junction end does not reproduce the germline sequence, and a read error may be involved. The chain recombines TRBV7-7 with TRBJ2-2, with TRBD2 matching over 13 bases. This CDR3 contains 16 residues. Germline V gene sequence: CDR1 SSHAT, CDR2 FNYEAQ (reference sequence). In DNA, the CDR3 is TGTGCTAGCAGCGTGACTAGCGGGGGGATCACCGGGGAGCTGTTTTTT. Its translation: CASSVTSGGITGELFF.

The chain is built from TRBV25-1 and TRBJ1-2, with 9 bases aligning to TRBD1. The V gene's germline CDR1 is MGHDK and CDR2 SYGVNS. V lost 4 bases, J lost 4 bases, and 7 bases stayed unmatched. The length of the CDR3 is 15 residues. CDR3 amino acids: CASSAGTGTFYGYTF. CDR3 DNA sequence: TGTGCCAGCAGTGCTGGGACAGGGACTTTCTATGGCTACACCTTC.

J is TRBJ2-7 and V is TRBV5-6; D is possibly TRBD2 (6 bases). Germline values: CDR1 SGHDT, CDR2 YYEEEE. The CDR3 runs 15 residues. The V gene lost 4 bases and the J gene lost 0 bases, with 14 bases spanning the gap. CDR3 amino acids: CASSHRGLNSYEQYF. The CDR3 DNA is TGTGCCAGCAGCCACCGAGGACTAAACTCCTACGAGCAGTACTTC.

The rearrangement joins TRBV10-1 to TRBJ2-5; D gene ambiguous. CDR3 length: 15 residues. The V and J ends lost 4 bases and 1 base respectively, with 13 bases between them. The V gene's germline CDR1 is WNHNN and CDR2 SYGVQD (reference sequence). For the CDR3, the DNA is TGCGCCAGCAGTGGCTTGGCTGAGGTCCAAGAGACCCAGTACTTC. This sequence encodes CASSGLAEVQETQYF.